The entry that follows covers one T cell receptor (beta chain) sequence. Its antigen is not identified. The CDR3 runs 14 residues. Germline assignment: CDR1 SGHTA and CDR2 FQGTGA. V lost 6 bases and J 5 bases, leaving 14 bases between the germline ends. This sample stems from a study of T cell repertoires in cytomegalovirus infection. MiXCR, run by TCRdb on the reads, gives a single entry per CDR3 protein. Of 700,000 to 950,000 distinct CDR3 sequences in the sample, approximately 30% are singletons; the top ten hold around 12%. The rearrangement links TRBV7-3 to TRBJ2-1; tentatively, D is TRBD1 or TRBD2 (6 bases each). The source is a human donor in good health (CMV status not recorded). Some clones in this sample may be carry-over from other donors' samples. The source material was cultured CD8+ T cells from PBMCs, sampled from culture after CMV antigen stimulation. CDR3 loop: CASRAGGGHNEQFF. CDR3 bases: TGTGCCAGCAGAGCAGGAGGGGGGCACAATGAGCAGTTCTTC.